What follows are 11 T cell receptor beta chains derived from one specimen sequenced in a study of cytomegalovirus exposure and HLA in healthy donors (dated by TCRdb to about 2017). The protocol used for the library was the immunoSEQ multiplex PCR assay. For the multiplex PCR, a mixture combining 60 forward primers for TCR Vbeta segments and 13 reverse primers for TCR Jbeta segments was used. TCRdb carries this immuneACCESS record with in-frame sequences only. Its versions omit some clonotypes, under half of them owing to an unresolved V gene in the studies checked, with the rest unexplained. The sample records approximately 210,000 clones, 79% of which are singletons. 1.5% of the sample lies in the top ten. The source material was PBMCs. Receptors originate from a girl aged 5-17 years in good health and CMV-seropositive.

This sequence joins TRBV25-1 and TRBJ2-3, with 7 bases fitting TRBD2. V lost 8 bases, J lost 5 bases, and 16 bases stayed unmatched. This CDR3 has 16 amino acids. The germline V gene encodes CDR1 MGHDK and CDR2 SYGVNS. CDR3 bases: TGTGCCAGCCCATCACCTCCGGGACTAACGGGAGATACGCAGTATTTT. This translates into CASPSPPGLTGDTQYF.

The rearrangement uses TRBV29-1 and TRBJ1-4, with TRBD1 identical over 9 bases. Germline assignment: CDR1 SQVTM and CDR2 ANQGSEA. J was trimmed by 7 bases and V by 7 bases; bases with no gene match: 7. CDR3 length: 13 residues. The CDR3 protein is CSATTGGGEKLFF. CDR3 nucleotide sequence: TGCAGCGCTACGACAGGGGGGGGTGAAAAACTGTTTTTT.

The chain links TRBV4-3 to TRBJ1-2, with a weak D call TRBD1 (5 bases). With 1 base removed from V and 4 bases from J, the gap between germline ends came to 13 bases. CDR1 LGHNA and CDR2 YSLEER come from the germline V gene. The CDR3 covers 15 residues. Here the CDR3 DNA reads TGCGCCAGCAGCCAAGCTTTGGGGCGGGGCTATGGCTACACCTTC. Protein sequence: CASSQALGRGYGYTF.

V and J are TRBV9 and TRBJ2-1; maybe TRBD2 (5 bases). The CDR3 sequence is 17 residues long. Between the trimmed V and J ends, which lost 4 bases and 0 bases, there was a span of 17 bases. The germline V gene has CDR1 SGDLS and CDR2 YYNGEE. CDR3 sequence reads: CASSTPDFSSSYNEQFF. CDR3 sequence (DNA): TGTGCCAGCAGCACACCGGACTTCTCGAGCTCCTACAATGAGCAGTTCTTC.

The chain couples TRBV10-3 to TRBJ2-3; 7 bases are a match to TRBD2. This CDR3 comprises 15 residues. With V trimmed by 6 bases and J by 0 bases, 6 bases remained unmatched. Per germline, CDR1 ENHRY and CDR2 SYGVKD. The CDR3 loop is CAISSGVLSTDTQYF. CDR3 bases: TGTGCCATCAGCAGCGGGGTCCTGAGCACAGATACGCAGTATTTT.

This chain uses TRBV6-1 with TRBJ2-7; 7 bases are shared with TRBD1. V gave up 6 bases and J gave up 7 bases; unmatched junction bases: 15. The CDR3 has 15 residues. Germline assignment: CDR1 MNHNS and CDR2 SASEGT. In nucleotides, the CDR3 is TGTGCCAGCAGGCCCGAGGGGACAGCCCTACGAGAGCAGTACTTC. This codes for CASRPEGTALREQYF.

The J gene is TRBJ2-7, the V gene TRBV30, with TRBD1 identical over 11 bases. Per the germline V gene, CDR1 is GTSNPN and CDR2 is SVGIG (reference sequence). The trim removed 1 base at V and 5 bases at J, leaving 7 bases unmatched. The CDR3 extends over 15 amino acids. The CDR3 sequence is CAWSANWDRGNEQYF. DNA of the CDR3: TGTGCCTGGAGTGCCAACTGGGACAGGGGGAACGAGCAGTACTTC.

The chain employs TRBV6-1 and TRBJ2-5, with 9 bases matching TRBD2. The germline V gene encodes CDR1 MNHNS and CDR2 SASEGT. The CDR3 loop spans 15 amino acids. V gave up 3 bases and J gave up 1 base; unmatched junction bases: 3. This CDR3 reads CASSENSGGQETQYF. CDR3 nucleotides: TGTGCCAGCAGTGAGAATAGCGGGGGCCAAGAGACCCAGTACTTC.

The V gene is TRBV27, the J gene TRBJ2-3; the match to TRBD1 covers 7 bases. Germline lookup yields CDR1 MNHEY and CDR2 SMNVEV (reference sequence). This CDR3 spans 13 amino acids. V shed 2 bases, J shed 5 bases, and the junction held 1 base outside the gene matches. CDR3 protein: CASSLRDRDTQYF. CDR3 in DNA: TGTGCCAGCAGTTTAAGGGACAGAGATACGCAGTATTTT.

A remark on this clone: Sequence at one end of the junction differs from germline and may be a read error. This chain joins TRBV2 and TRBJ2-1; TRBD1 might be the D (5 bases). The germline V gene has CDR1 SNHLY and CDR2 FYNNEI. The CDR3 has 15 amino acids. CDR3 nucleotides: TGTGCCAGCGGTGAAGACAGAAGCTCCTACAATGAGCAGTTCTTC. This encodes CASGEDRSSYNEQFF.

The gene calls are TRBV7-6 and TRBJ1-1, with D possibly matching TRBD1 (5 bases). Trimming removed 1 base at V and 12 bases at J, with 12 bases between. The length of the CDR3 is 12 residues. CDR1 and CDR2 from the germline V gene are SGHVS and FNYEAQ. CDR3 nucleotides: TGTGCCAGCAGCTTAGACGCAGGGAAGACTTTCTTT. Amino acids: CASSLDAGKTFF.